This T cell receptor (beta chain) was captured by sequencing in a study of blood T cell repertoires in COVID-19. This CDR3 has 13 residues. V was clipped by 3 bases and J by 5 bases, with 10 bases between them. The assay was immunoSEQ multiplex PCR, and TCRdb's table has in-frame clones only and misses some. The sample includes around 310,000 clones, around 89% of them seen just once. Seattle participants joined during active infection and were tracked over time. This chain links TRBV12-3 or TRBV12-4 with TRBJ1-1, with a possible D match to TRBD1 (5 bases). Sequencing used peripheral blood. This clonotype originated in a woman aged 40 to 50 with COVID-19, enrolled during active disease. In DNA form, the CDR3 reads TGTGCCAGCAGTTTTTGGGAGGGGACTGAAGCTTTCTTT. It translates to CASSFWEGTEAFF.